These T cell receptor beta chains were read from a single sample in a study of T cells in Graves' hyperthyroidism and ophthalmopathy. TCRdb used MiXCR to reprocess the multiplex PCR reads, holding one entry per CDR3 protein. The table records around 350,000 distinct CDR3 sequences, approximately 19% of them present only once. The sequenced sample was blood. The origin of the receptors is a woman between 18 and 29 years old with Graves' hyperthyroidism. CDR3s include the opening cysteine and the closing phenylalanine or tryptophan. Each record gives: V gene, J gene, CDR3 length, D gene, clone size, CDR3 DNA, CDR3 protein. A D gene is named only where the DNA matches it firmly. Size is omitted from some rows. Given values are once, few, many or a class for expanded clones.

V gene: TRBV11-2
J gene: TRBJ2-7
CDR3 length: 17
D gene: -
clone size: -
CDR3 DNA: TGTGCCAGCAGCTTAGGGGCAATTAAGGTTAGCTCCTACGAGCAGTACTTC
CDR3 protein: CASSLGAIKVSSYEQYF

V gene: TRBV11-2
J gene: TRBJ2-5
CDR3 length: 19
D gene: TRBD2
clone size: many
CDR3 DNA: TGTGCCAGCAGCTTAGGACTATTTGGGGGACTAGCGTTTCAAGAGACCCAGTACTTC
CDR3 protein: CASSLGLFGGLAFQETQYF

V gene: TRBV6-4
J gene: TRBJ2-2
CDR3 length: 19
D gene: TRBD1
clone size: many
CDR3 DNA: TGTGCCAGCATAGCCGGGGACAGGGGCGCCCTAGAGAACACCGGGGAGCTGTTTTTT
CDR3 protein: CASIAGDRGALENTGELFF

V gene: TRBV10-3
J gene: TRBJ2-7
CDR3 length: 11
D gene: -
clone size: many
CDR3 DNA: TGTGCCATCAGCCAGGGCCGCGAGCAGTACTTC
CDR3 protein: CAISQGREQYF

V gene: TRBV27
J gene: TRBJ1-1
CDR3 length: 16
D gene: TRBD1
clone size: -
CDR3 DNA: TGTGCCAGCAGGCAAACAGGGGGCGTAGCGAACACTGAAGCTTTCTTT
CDR3 protein: CASRQTGGVANTEAFF

V gene: TRBV20-1
J gene: TRBJ2-5
CDR3 length: 13
D gene: -
clone size: many
CDR3 DNA: TGCAGTGCTAGCCCCCCAGCCTTAGAGACCCAGTACTTC
CDR3 protein: CSASPPALETQYF

V gene: TRBV2
J gene: TRBJ1-5
CDR3 length: 12
D gene: -
clone size: few
CDR3 DNA: TGTGCCAGCACCCTCGGGGGGGAGCCCCAGCATTTT
CDR3 protein: CASTLGGEPQHF

V gene: TRBV4-2
J gene: TRBJ1-2
CDR3 length: 13
D gene: TRBD1
clone size: -
CDR3 DNA: TGTGCCAGCAGCCAAACAGGGGAGGGCGGCTACACCTTC
CDR3 protein: CASSQTGEGGYTF

V gene: TRBV18
J gene: TRBJ2-5
CDR3 length: 12
D gene: -
clone size: many
CDR3 DNA: TGTGCCAGCTCAGTACGAGGAGAGACCCAGTACTTC
CDR3 protein: CASSVRGETQYF

V gene: TRBV12-3/TRBV12-4
J gene: TRBJ1-2
CDR3 length: 13
D gene: TRBD1
clone size: few
CDR3 DNA: TGTTCCAGCAGGCCTACAGGGGTTCGGGGCTACACCTTC
CDR3 protein: CSSRPTGVRGYTF

V gene: TRBV3-1
J gene: TRBJ2-5
CDR3 length: 16
D gene: TRBD1
clone size: many
CDR3 DNA: TGTGCCAGCAGCCCCTCGAGGGGGCTCAGTGAAGAGACCCAGTACTTC
CDR3 protein: CASSPSRGLSEETQYF

V gene: TRBV2
J gene: TRBJ1-2
CDR3 length: 14
D gene: TRBD1
clone size: -
CDR3 DNA: TGTGCCAGCAGTGATCAGGGGGCCTCGGCCGGCTACACCTTC
CDR3 protein: CASSDQGASAGYTF

V gene: TRBV11-2
J gene: TRBJ1-1
CDR3 length: 16
D gene: TRBD1
clone size: many
CDR3 DNA: TGTGCCAGCAAACCCTCGACAGGGGGGGTGAACACTGAAGCTTTCTTT
CDR3 protein: CASKPSTGGVNTEAFF

V gene: TRBV5-6
J gene: TRBJ1-5
CDR3 length: 12
D gene: -
clone size: many
CDR3 DNA: TGTGCCAGCAGTTTAGGCAATCAGCCCCAGCATTTT
CDR3 protein: CASSLGNQPQHF

V gene: TRBV11-2
J gene: TRBJ2-5
CDR3 length: 18
D gene: TRBD2
clone size: many
CDR3 DNA: TGTGCCAGCAGCTTAGGAATATGGCTAGCGGGGCAACAAGAGACCCAGTACTTC
CDR3 protein: CASSLGIWLAGQQETQYF

V gene: TRBV2
J gene: TRBJ1-1
CDR3 length: 15
D gene: -
clone size: many
CDR3 DNA: TGTGCCAGCAGTGAAAGTCCCGGGACATCCACTGAAGCTTTCTTT
CDR3 protein: CASSESPGTSTEAFF

V gene: TRBV13
J gene: TRBJ1-2
CDR3 length: 15
D gene: -
clone size: few
CDR3 DNA: TGTGCCAGCAGCTACTCAGGGGCTCCTAACTATGGCTACACCTTC
CDR3 protein: CASSYSGAPNYGYTF

V gene: TRBV6-2/TRBV6-3
J gene: TRBJ2-7
CDR3 length: 13
D gene: TRBD1
clone size: -
CDR3 DNA: TGTGCCAGCAGTTGGGACAGGGTGAGAGAGCAGTACTTC
CDR3 protein: CASSWDRVREQYF

V gene: TRBV7-8
J gene: TRBJ2-5
CDR3 length: 18
D gene: -
clone size: few
CDR3 DNA: TGTGCCAGCAGCCCCGCAGGGGTTGACCGCATAGTACAAGAGACCCAGTACTTC
CDR3 protein: CASSPAGVDRIVQETQYF

V gene: TRBV20-1
J gene: TRBJ1-2
CDR3 length: 10
D gene: -
clone size: many
CDR3 DNA: TGCAGTGCTGGGACACAGGTCTACACCTTC
CDR3 protein: CSAGTQVYTF

V gene: TRBV28
J gene: TRBJ1-1
CDR3 length: 15
D gene: -
clone size: -
CDR3 DNA: TGTGCCAGCAGTACTGGACGGCATCTGAACACTGAAGCTTTCTTT
CDR3 protein: CASSTGRHLNTEAFF

V gene: TRBV28
J gene: TRBJ1-2
CDR3 length: 14
D gene: TRBD1
clone size: -
CDR3 DNA: TGTGCCAGCAGTTCCACCGGGACAGGGCCTGGCTACACCTTC
CDR3 protein: CASSSTGTGPGYTF

V gene: TRBV27
J gene: TRBJ1-2
CDR3 length: 18
D gene: -
clone size: many
CDR3 DNA: TGTGCCAGCAGTTTAAGCCCCTCCCGATTACAGGTGGGGTATGGCTACACCTTC
CDR3 protein: CASSLSPSRLQVGYGYTF

V gene: TRBV7-9
J gene: TRBJ1-2
CDR3 length: 15
D gene: TRBD1
clone size: many
CDR3 DNA: TGTGCCAGCAGCTTAGGAGGACAGGGTCTTTACGGCTACACCTTC
CDR3 protein: CASSLGGQGLYGYTF

V gene: TRBV18
J gene: TRBJ2-7
CDR3 length: 13
D gene: -
clone size: few
CDR3 DNA: TGTGCCAGCTCACCACCGGCGGGCCCCGAGCAGTACTTC
CDR3 protein: CASSPPAGPEQYF

V gene: TRBV19
J gene: TRBJ2-7
CDR3 length: 16
D gene: -
clone size: many
CDR3 DNA: TGTGCCAGTGGGGTGACCTCGGGGGCATCTCCCTACGAGCAGTACTTC
CDR3 protein: CASGVTSGASPYEQYF